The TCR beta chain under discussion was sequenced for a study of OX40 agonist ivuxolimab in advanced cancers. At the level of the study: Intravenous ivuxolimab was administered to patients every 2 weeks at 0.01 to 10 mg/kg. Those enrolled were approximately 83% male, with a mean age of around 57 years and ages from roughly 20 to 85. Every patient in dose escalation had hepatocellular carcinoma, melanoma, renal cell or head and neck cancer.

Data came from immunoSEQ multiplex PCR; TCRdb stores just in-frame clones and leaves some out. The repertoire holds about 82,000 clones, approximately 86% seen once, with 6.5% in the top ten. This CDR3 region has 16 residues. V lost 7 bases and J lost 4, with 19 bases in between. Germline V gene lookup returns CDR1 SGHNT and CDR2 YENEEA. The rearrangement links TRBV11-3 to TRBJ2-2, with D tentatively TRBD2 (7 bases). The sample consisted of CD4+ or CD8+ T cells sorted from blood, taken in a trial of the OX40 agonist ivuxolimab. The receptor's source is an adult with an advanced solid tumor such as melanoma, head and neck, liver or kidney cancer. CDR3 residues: CASTVEGGPGTGELFF. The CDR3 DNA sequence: TGTGCCAGCACCGTAGAGGGGGGGCCGGGCACCGGGGAGCTGTTTTTT.